What follows describes a single TCR beta chain. Its antigen remains unidentified. The data originate from a study of STAT3 mutations in large granular lymphocyte leukemia. About the research overall: Among longitudinally sequenced T-LGLL patients, roughly half had canonical activating STAT3 mutations detected. Immunosuppressive therapy was given to more than half of T-LGLL patients. Overall study findings and caveats: No sample exists from the first appearance of each clone. In T-cell large granular lymphocyte leukemia, about half of patients showed multiple immunodominant subclonotypes. TCR clonotype switching after therapy occurred in about 35% of the 18 patients.

Trimming shortened V by 0 bases and J by 8 bases, and 10 bases separated the two germline ends. Germline V CDR1 and CDR2: PRHDT, FYEKMQ (reference sequence). The CDR3 length is 14 residues. Using immunoSEQ multiplex PCR, the repertoire was profiled, and TCRdb retains in-frame clones only, with some absent. The sample holds thousands of clones, 92% seen once. The sample consisted of peripheral blood mononuclear cells. The chain recombines TRBV13 with TRBJ1-4; no clear D gene. The sequence came from a man aged 55 to 70 with T-cell large granular lymphocyte leukemia. Some clones in this sample may be carry-over from other donors' samples. CDR3 coding DNA: TGTGCCAGCAGCTTAGGGTCTTATACCGAAAAACTGTTTTTT. Its protein product is CASSLGSYTEKLFF.